This passage covers 22 T cell receptor beta chains from one sample sequenced in a study of OX40 agonist ivuxolimab in advanced cancers. The table came from immunoSEQ multiplex PCR; TCRdb's copy has only in-frame clones and leaves some out. The data contain about 18,000 clones, about four fifths of them singletons. This specimen consisted of CD4+ or CD8+ T cells sorted from blood, obtained in a trial of the OX40 agonist ivuxolimab. The receptors were gathered from an adult with an advanced solid tumor such as melanoma, head and neck, liver or kidney cancer.

The rearrangement links TRBV19 to TRBJ1-2, with D possibly matching TRBD1 (6 bases). This CDR3 contains 16 residues. The V end was cut by 4 bases, the J end by 6 bases, with 21 bases between. Germline V gene data show CDR1 as LNHDA and CDR2 as SQIVND (reference sequence). In DNA, the CDR3 is TGTGCCAGTAGTACCCCCCTCGGGGACATTAAGGATGGCTACACCTTC. This sequence encodes CASSTPLGDIKDGYTF.

This chain connects TRBV27 to TRBJ2-5, with D maybe TRBD2 (6 bases). CDR1 MNHEY and CDR2 SMNVEV come from the germline V gene (reference sequence). The CDR3 is 13 residues long. V lost 3 bases and J lost 4, with 9 bases in between. The DNA of the CDR3 is TGTGCCAGCAGTTTTGGTAGCGGAGAGACCCAGTACTTC. It codes for CASSFGSGETQYF.

This clone has just a few counts. This rearrangement joins TRBV4-1 to TRBJ1-3; the D gene is possibly TRBD1 (5 bases). The CDR3 is 15 residues long. V was clipped by 3 bases and J by 0 bases, with 9 bases between them. The germline V gene has CDR1 MGHRA and CDR2 YSYEKL. For the CDR3, the DNA is TGCGCCAGCAGCCAGGGGCCCAGCTCTGGAAACACCATATATTTT. Its translation is CASSQGPSSGNTIYF.

The chain is built from TRBV28 and TRBJ2-2, with a tentative D call TRBD1 (6 bases). Germline values: CDR1 MDHEN, CDR2 SYDVKM. This CDR3 contains 15 residues. V was pared by 7 bases and J by 1 base, with 13 bases between. DNA of the CDR3: TGTGCCAGCAAAATCGGGACACAGAACACCGGGGAGCTGTTTTTT. Translated, it gives CASKIGTQNTGELFF.

This clone is termed medium-sized. CDR3 DNA sequence: TGTGCCAGCAGCTACCAGCGTTGGTCCTACGAGCAGTACTTC. Its translation: CASSYQRWSYEQYF. V usage is TRBV11-2 and J usage is TRBJ2-7; D not resolved. In germline, CDR1 is SGHAT, CDR2 FQNNGV. The CDR3 has 14 amino acids. The V end was cut by 4 bases, the J end by 1 base, with 11 bases between. The whole variable domain, remainder taken from reference TRBV11-2 and TRBJ2-7, is EAGVAQSPRYKIIEKRQSVAFWCNPISGHATLYWYQQILGQGPKLLIQFQNNGVVDDSQLPKDRFSAERLKGVDSTLKIQPAKLEDSAVYLCASSYQRWSYEQYFGPGTRLTVT.

The chain is built from TRBV4-1 and TRBJ2-5; 8 nucleotides line up with TRBD2. The J call may be wrong; the DNA end is better matched by TRBJ2-7. The germline V gene has CDR1 MGHRA and CDR2 YSYEKL. The CDR3 consists of 15 residues. The CDR3 DNA follows: TGCGCCAGCAGCGAGGTGAGCGGGGGACCCTACGAGCAGTACTTC. The encoded protein is CASSEVSGGPYEQYF.

The chain recombines TRBV19 with TRBJ2-7; 7 positions match TRBD1. The germline V gene has CDR1 LNHDA and CDR2 SQIVND (reference sequence). Germline trimming cut 5 bases from V and 4 bases from J; bases unmatched to any gene: 5. The CDR3 spans 13 residues. In DNA form, the CDR3 reads TGTGCCAGTAGTCCGGGACAGCAATACGAGCAGTACTTC. Its translation: CASSPGQQYEQYF.

This clone was seen a few times. This chain connects TRBV27 to TRBJ1-1; no clear D. CDR3 length: 11 residues. Germline V lookup: CDR1 MNHEY, CDR2 SMNVEV (reference sequence). V was shortened by 10 bases and J by 1 base, with 7 bases between the two germline ends. The CDR3 DNA follows: TGTGCCACCCTAACGAACACTGAAGCTTTCTTT. Encoded protein: CATLTNTEAFF.

V and J are TRBV5-6 and TRBJ2-2; 9 bases align to TRBD1. From germline, CDR1 is SGHDT and CDR2 YYEEEE. CDR3 size: 15 residues. J lost 6 bases, V lost 4 bases, and 7 bases had no gene match. The CDR3 sequence: CASSPWTGAAGELFF. CDR3 coding DNA: TGTGCCAGCAGCCCCTGGACAGGGGCGGCCGGGGAGCTGTTTTTT.

This clone was found once. The gene calls are TRBV27 and TRBJ2-7; 8 bases match TRBD2. This CDR3 spans 14 amino acids. Germline CDR1 MNHEY, CDR2 SMNVEV (reference sequence). V shed 2 bases, J shed 5 bases, and the junction held 5 bases outside the gene matches. The CDR3 coding sequence is TGTGCCAGCAGTTTACCGGGGGGGGGCCACGAGCAGTACTTC. It codes for CASSLPGGGHEQYF.

The chain has TRBV19 and TRBJ2-7, with D uncertain. V was clipped by 10 bases and J by 3 bases, with 10 bases between them. CDR3 size: 11 residues. The germline CDR1 and CDR2 sequences are LNHDA and SQIVND (reference sequence). The CDR3 loop reads CATAWGYEQYF. The CDR3 region has the DNA TGTGCCACTGCGTGGGGCTACGAGCAGTACTTC.

The chain recombines TRBV5-4 with TRBJ2-5; TRBD1 matches 8 bases. This CDR3 region has 15 residues. Germline V gene data show CDR1 as SGHNT and CDR2 as YYREEE (reference sequence). V shed 4 bases and J 5 bases; nucleotides not matched to a gene: 10. The CDR3 region is CASSEQGGDRETQYF. CDR3 coding DNA: TGTGCCAGCAGCGAACAGGGGGGAGATCGGGAGACCCAGTACTTC.

This clone is termed medium-sized (0.01 to 0.1%). The chain links TRBV6-4 to TRBJ2-1; 7 positions agree with TRBD2. CDR3 length: 15 residues. Germline CDR1 MRHNA, CDR2 SNTAGT. V trimming: 3 bases; J trimming: 1 base; junction bases outside the gene matches: 3. CDR3 nucleotide sequence: TGTGCCAGCAGTGAATCGGGGGGATCCTACAATGAGCAGTTCTTC. It encodes CASSESGGSYNEQFF.

The chain combines TRBV7-9 with TRBJ2-7; TRBD2 aligns across 8 bases. CDR1 SEHNR and CDR2 FQNEAQ come from the germline V gene (reference sequence). V shed 7 bases, J shed 3 bases, and the junction held 14 bases outside the gene matches. This CDR3 is 16 amino acids long. The CDR3, as DNA: TGTGCCAGCACCCGGTGGGCGGGAGGTCGGGACTACGAGCAGTACTTC. Its protein is CASTRWAGGRDYEQYF.

This chain links TRBV27 with TRBJ2-6; 10 bases are a match to TRBD1. The CDR3 is 16 residues long. V dropped 4 bases and J dropped 4; count of bases not matched to a gene: 4. CDR1 and CDR2 from the germline V gene are MNHEY and SMNVEV (reference sequence). The CDR3 loop reads CASSSTGGAGANVLTF. DNA for the CDR3: TGTGCCAGCAGTTCGACAGGGGGCGCCGGGGCCAACGTCCTGACTTTC.

This rearrangement joins TRBV4-1 to TRBJ2-7; TRBD1 matches 7 bases. The V gene end was trimmed by 4 bases and the J gene end by 5 bases; junction bases not matched to a gene: 8. Germline loops: CDR1 MGHRA, CDR2 YSYEKL. The CDR3 loop spans 14 amino acids. CDR3 in amino acids: CASSPAGGSHEQYF. The CDR3 DNA follows: TGCGCCAGCAGCCCCGCAGGGGGTTCCCACGAGCAGTACTTC.

Only one count was recorded for this clone. The genes are TRBV7-9 and TRBJ1-2; D may be TRBD1 (6 bases). Germline-derived CDR1 and CDR2 are SEHNR and FQNEAQ (reference sequence). This CDR3 has 14 residues. V shed 3 bases and J shed 8 bases, with 16 bases lying between them. This CDR3 reads CASSFGSGVEGYTF. CDR3 DNA: TGTGCCAGCAGCTTTGGTTCAGGGGTCGAGGGCTACACCTTC.

CDR3 DNA sequence: TGTGCCAGCAGCTTAGGACCGCTTAACAATCAGCCCCAGCATTTT. It specifies CASSLGPLNNQPQHF. The rearrangement links TRBV5-6 to TRBJ1-5; no definite D call. Trimming removed 2 bases from V and 3 bases from J, with 12 bases in between. This CDR3 is built from 15 residues. Per the germline V gene, CDR1 is SGHDT and CDR2 is YYEEEE.

The chain joins TRBV4-1 to TRBJ2-7; no definite D call. Germline CDR1 is MGHRA and CDR2 is YSYEKL. Trimming pared 4 bases from V and 0 bases from J, leaving 13 bases between. This CDR3 is 15 amino acids long. The chain's CDR3 is CASSLKGLNSYEQYF. In nucleotides, the CDR3 is TGCGCCAGCAGCCTGAAAGGTCTGAACTCCTACGAGCAGTACTTC.

This clone was found a few times. V usage is TRBV25-1 and J usage is TRBJ1-2, with TRBD1 identical over 7 bases. The V and J ends lost 4 bases and 0 bases, in that order; junction bases with no gene match: 5. CDR1 and CDR2 (germline): MGHDK, SYGVNS. The length of the CDR3 is 15 residues. CDR3 region: CASSASGQPNYGYTF. The CDR3 nucleotides are TGTGCCAGCAGTGCCTCGGGACAGCCTAACTATGGCTACACCTTC.

This clone has a single count. The J gene is TRBJ1-5, the V gene TRBV10-3; 10 bases line up with TRBD1. CDR3 size: 14 residues. Germline lookup yields CDR1 ENHRY and CDR2 SYGVKD. With V trimmed by 7 bases and J by 5 bases, 5 bases remained unmatched. CDR3: CAITPTGGYQPQHF. DNA for the CDR3: TGTGCCATCACCCCGACAGGGGGCTATCAGCCCCAGCATTTT.

The CDR3 loop is CASSYIAGGPNEQFF. In DNA, the CDR3 is TGTGCCAGCAGTTACATTGCGGGGGGGCCTAATGAGCAGTTCTTC. J is TRBJ2-1 and V is TRBV6-6; TRBD2 aligns across 9 bases. In germline, CDR1 is MNHNY, CDR2 SVGAGI (reference sequence). The CDR3 sequence is 15 residues long. Unmatched junction bases numbered 6, after V lost 2 bases and J lost 7 bases.